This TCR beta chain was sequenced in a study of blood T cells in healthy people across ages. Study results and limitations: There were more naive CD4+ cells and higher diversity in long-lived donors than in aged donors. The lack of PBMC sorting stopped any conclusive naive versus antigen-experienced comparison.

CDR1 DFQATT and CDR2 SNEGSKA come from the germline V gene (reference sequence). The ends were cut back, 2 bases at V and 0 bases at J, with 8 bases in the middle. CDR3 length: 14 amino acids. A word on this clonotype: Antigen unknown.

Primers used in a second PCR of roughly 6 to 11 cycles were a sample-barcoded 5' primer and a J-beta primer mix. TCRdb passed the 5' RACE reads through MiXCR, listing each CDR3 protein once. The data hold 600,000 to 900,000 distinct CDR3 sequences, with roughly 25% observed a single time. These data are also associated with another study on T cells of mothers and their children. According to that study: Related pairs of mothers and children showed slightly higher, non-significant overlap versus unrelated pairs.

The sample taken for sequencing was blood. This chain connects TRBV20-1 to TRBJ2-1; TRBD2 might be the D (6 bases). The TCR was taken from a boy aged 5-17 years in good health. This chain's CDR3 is CSARPGLSYNEQFF. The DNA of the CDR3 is TGCAGTGCTAGACCGGGACTCTCCTACAATGAGCAGTTCTTC.